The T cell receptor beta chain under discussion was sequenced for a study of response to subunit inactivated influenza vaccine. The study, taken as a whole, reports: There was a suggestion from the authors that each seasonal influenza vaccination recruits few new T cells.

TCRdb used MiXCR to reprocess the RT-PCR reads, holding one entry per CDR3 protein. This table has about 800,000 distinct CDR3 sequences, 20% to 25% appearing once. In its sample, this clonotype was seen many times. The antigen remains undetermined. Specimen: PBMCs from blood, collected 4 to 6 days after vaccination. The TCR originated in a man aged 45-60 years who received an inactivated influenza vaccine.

CDR3 nucleotides: TGTGCCAGCAGCCCGATCAGTGCGAATTCACCCCTCCACTTT. Translating gives CASSPISANSPLHF. V gene TRBV16 combines with J gene TRBJ1-6; D remains unclear. Trimming took off 4 bases at V and 7 bases at J, with 11 bases between the two ends. Germline CDR1 is KGHSY and CDR2 is FQNENV. The CDR3 totals 14 residues.